This T cell receptor (beta chain) was captured by sequencing in a study of blood T cell repertoires in COVID-19 (dated by TCRdb to 2020 to 2022). Study-level background: The collaborator samples originated in the United States, Italy and Spain and spanned the acute and convalescent phases of COVID-19. The material from the prospective study consisted of cDNA or gDNA derived from T cells, B-cell-depleted T cells, or PBMCs. The repertoires were released in a freely available public database meant as a resource for research on the immune response to SARS-CoV-2. A de-identified subject ID, COVID-19 status, age in years and sex were almost always included in the sample metadata. Samples came from the ongoing ImmuneRACE study (first 160 participants) plus 1,254 subjects from 6 global collaborators. Where available, HLA class I and class II types were taken from metadata supplied by the sample provider and were not determined by assay-based typing. Subjects who had been exposed to COVID-19, were actively infected with it, or had recovered from it provided the deeply sampled blood TCRbeta repertoires that made up the dataset. What the study reported, not specific to this receptor: Clinical and demographic metadata were provided uncurated, with the amount varying by source and participant.

Comment on this clone: It lacks a known antigen. Nothing much larger sits one base from this clone, and base qualities are not available.

Each collaborating institution followed its own protocols to collect whole blood in K2EDTA tubes. For TCRbeta analysis, collaborator samples were shipped as frozen whole blood, as isolated PBMCs, or as DNA extracted from either sample type. TCRbeta CDR3 regions were amplified from genomic DNA by means of the immunoSEQ Assay, a bias-controlled multiplex PCR. As for how the authors treated the data: Nucleated cell counts per sample were estimated from amplification of reference gene primers within the assay. To quantify the absolute abundance of each unique TCRbeta CDR3 rearrangement, sequence reads were collapsed and filtered. For each sample, productive Simpson clonality was calculated by taking the square root of Simpson's diversity index across productive rearrangements. TCRdb retrieved this table from immuneACCESS and kept in-frame rearrangements only. Not all clones are present; in checked studies, unresolved V genes account for under half, and no reason is known for the remainder. The V and J calls and clone size come from that table; D and trimming were worked out from the DNA. The sample has 70,000 to 80,000 clones on record, approximately 90% of them singletons. The ten largest clones capture 4.8% of the sample.

Counted from cysteine to phenylalanine, this CDR3 has 14 amino acids. Left in the record is the CDR3 DNA by itself, 42 bases read in frame from the first base. The V and J ends are trimmed by 6 bases and 4 bases, leaving 14 bases between them. CDR1 MNHEY and CDR2 SVGAGI are derived from the germline V gene. The chain couples TRBV6-5 to TRBJ2-3; the D gene is possibly TRBD2, with 5 bases matching. The TCR originated in a woman in her sixties with active COVID-19. The sample comprised peripheral blood. The CDR3: CASSLTGGPDTQYF. The DNA sequence reads TGTGCCAGCAGCCTAACCGGCGGGCCAGATACGCAGTATTTT.